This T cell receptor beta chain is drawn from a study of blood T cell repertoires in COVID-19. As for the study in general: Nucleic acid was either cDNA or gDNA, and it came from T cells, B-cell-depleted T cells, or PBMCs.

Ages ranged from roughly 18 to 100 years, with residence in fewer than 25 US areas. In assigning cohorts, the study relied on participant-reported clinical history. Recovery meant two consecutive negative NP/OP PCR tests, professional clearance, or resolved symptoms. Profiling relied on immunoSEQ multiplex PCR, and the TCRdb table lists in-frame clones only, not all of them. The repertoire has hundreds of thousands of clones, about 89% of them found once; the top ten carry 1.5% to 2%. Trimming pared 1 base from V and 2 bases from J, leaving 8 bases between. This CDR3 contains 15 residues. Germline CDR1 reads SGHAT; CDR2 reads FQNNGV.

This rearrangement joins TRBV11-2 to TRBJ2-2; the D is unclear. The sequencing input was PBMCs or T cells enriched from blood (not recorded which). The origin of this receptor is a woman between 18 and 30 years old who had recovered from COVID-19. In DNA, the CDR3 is TGTGCCAGCAGCTTAGTACAGAGTAACACCGGGGAGCTGTTTTTT. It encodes CASSLVQSNTGELFF.